These T cell receptor beta chains were read from a single sample in a study of T cell repertoires in cytomegalovirus infection. A single record per CDR3 protein comes from TCRdb applying MiXCR to the reads. The data show 400,000 to 600,000 distinct CDR3 sequences, roughly 43% seen once. For these TCRs, the target antigens are not known. Sample: cultured PBMCs, taken from culture after CMV antigen stimulation. These receptors were obtained from a human donor in good health (CMV status not recorded). Some clones in this sample may be carry-over from other donors' samples. CDR3s include the opening cysteine and the closing phenylalanine or tryptophan. Fields, in order: V gene, D gene, J gene, clone size, CDR3 DNA, CDR3 protein. A D gene is named only where the DNA matches it firmly. Clone size is given for some rows only: seen once, a few or many times, or a class if the clone is expanded.

TRBV12-5	TRBD1	TRBJ2-1	.	TGTGCTAGTGTTATACAGGGGCCTTACATCAGGGGTGAGCAGTTCTTC	CASVIQGPYIRGEQFF
TRBV10-1	.	TRBJ2-1	once	TGCGCCAGCTGCGGGGACTTGAGCTCCTACAATGAGCAGTTCTTC	CASCGDLSSYNEQFF
TRBV6-1	.	TRBJ1-5	.	TGTGCCAGCAGTGGCCGGACGGCTAGCAATCAGCCCCAGCATTTT	CASSGRTASNQPQHF
TRBV7-2	TRBD1	TRBJ2-7	many	TGTGCCAGCAGCTCGGGACAGGGCGGGCCAACCTACGAGCAGTACTTC	CASSSGQGGPTYEQYF
TRBV11-2	TRBD2	TRBJ2-5	.	TGTGCCAGCAGCCCCGGGGGGGCCTGGGAGACCCAGTACTTC	CASSPGGAWETQYF
TRBV2	TRBD1	TRBJ2-3	few	TGTGCCAGCAGTCAACAGGGGGTCACAGATACGCAGTATTTT	CASSQQGVTDTQYF
TRBV4-1	TRBD2	TRBJ2-1	.	TGCGCCAGCAGCCCCCTCCGCGGGGGGGCTGGGAATGAGCAGTTCTTC	CASSPLRGGAGNEQFF
TRBV7-2	.	TRBJ2-1	.	TGTGCCAGCAGCTCCGAGACAGGACTAAGATACAATGAGCAGTTCTTC	CASSSETGLRYNEQFF
TRBV5-4	.	TRBJ1-2	few	TGTGCCAGCAGTCCCTGGGGCAGTAAGAACTATGGCTACACCTTC	CASSPWGSKNYGYTF
TRBV7-9	TRBD2	TRBJ2-7	few	TGTGCCAGCAGCCCTCCCGGTGTGCTAGCGGAGGGATACGAGCAGTACTTC	CASSPPGVLAEGYEQYF
TRBV7-6	.	TRBJ1-5	few	TGTGCCAGCAGCCTCCAACGGGGTCCTGATAGCAATCAGCCCCAGCATTTT	CASSLQRGPDSNQPQHF
TRBV7-6	TRBD2	TRBJ2-5	.	TGTGCCAGCAGCCTATGGGGGGGGTATGAGACCCAGTACTTC	CASSLWGGYETQYF
TRBV7-9	TRBD1	TRBJ2-7	.	TGTGCCAGCAGCTTATCCGGGACAGGGAGTGACGAGCAGTACTTC	CASSLSGTGSDEQYF
TRBV20-1	TRBD2	TRBJ2-3	.	TGCAGTGCTGGCCCTAGCGGGGGGGCCTCAGATACGCAGTATTTT	CSAGPSGGASDTQYF
TRBV7-6	.	TRBJ1-2	few	TGTGCCAGCAGCTTAGAGGCAGCTAACTATGGCTACACCTTC	CASSLEAANYGYTF
TRBV6-6	TRBD1	TRBJ1-6	.	TGTGCCAGCAGTTATGGGTTGGGACAGTTAGTCTCCTATAATTCACCCCTCCACTTT	CASSYGLGQLVSYNSPLHF
TRBV7-4	TRBD2	TRBJ2-7	.	TGTGCCAGCAGCTCCAGACTAGCGGGAGGGGACGAGCAGTACTTC	CASSSRLAGGDEQYF
TRBV6-1	.	TRBJ2-7	.	TGTGCCAGCAGTGAAATAGGGGACTCCTACGAGCAGTACTTC	CASSEIGDSYEQYF
TRBV20-1	.	TRBJ1-1	.	TGCAGTGCTAGCGGGTTCGGGCAAGTGAACACTGAAGCTTTCTTT	CSASGFGQVNTEAFF
TRBV2	TRBD1	TRBJ1-2	.	TGTGCCAGCAGTGGTGGGACAGGGTACCTTGAGGGCGGCTACACCTTC	CASSGGTGYLEGGYTF
TRBV7-2	.	TRBJ2-7	few	TGTGCCAGCACTCGGCTCGGTCGCGGCGAGCAGTACTTC	CASTRLGRGEQYF
TRBV15	.	TRBJ1-1	.	TGTGCCACCAGCAGGACCATGAACACTGAAGCTTTCTTT	CATSRTMNTEAFF
TRBV7-9	.	TRBJ1-5	.	TGTGCCAGCAGCTTAGCTTCTGCACATAATCAGCCCCAGCATTTT	CASSLASAHNQPQHF
TRBV12-3/TRBV12-4	.	TRBJ1-5	.	TGTGCCAGCAGTTCGACAGGCTTGAATCAGCCCCAGCATTTT	CASSSTGLNQPQHF
TRBV15	.	TRBJ2-5	.	TGTGCCACCAGCAGAAAGGAAGGAGAGACCCAGTACTTC	CATSRKEGETQYF
TRBV5-1	.	TRBJ2-5	few	TGCGCCAGCAGCTTGTCGGCTAGCGTAGAGACCCAGTACTTC	CASSLSASVETQYF
TRBV20-1	.	TRBJ1-1	few	TGCAGTGCTAGAGTGGGGTTGGACACTGAAGCTTTCTTT	CSARVGLDTEAFF
TRBV19	TRBD1	TRBJ2-6	.	TGTGCCACCCGGGCGGGACAGGGCCGCTCTGGGGCCAACGTCCTGACTTTC	CATRAGQGRSGANVLTF
TRBV6-2/TRBV6-3	.	TRBJ2-7	few	TGTGCCAGCAGTCCACTCCGACAATTCGAGGTGTGCGAGCAGTACTTC	CASSPLRQFEVCEQYF
TRBV6-2/TRBV6-3	.	TRBJ2-5	.	TGTGCCAGCACTCTAATAGCGGAACAAGAGACCCAGTACTTC	CASTLIAEQETQYF
TRBV7-6	.	TRBJ1-2	.	TGTGCCAGCAGCCCCACCCAGGGTTTTTATGGCTACACCTTC	CASSPTQGFYGYTF
TRBV3-1	.	TRBJ1-2	.	TGTGCCAGCAGCCCAACAGGGAATACAGCCTATGGCTACACCTTC	CASSPTGNTAYGYTF
TRBV6-8	TRBD1	TRBJ2-5	.	TGTGCCAGCAGTTATACCACCGGGACAGGGGGCGGAGGGACCCAGTACTTC	CASSYTTGTGGGGTQYF
TRBV2	.	TRBJ1-4	once	TGTGCCAGCAGAACTGACATGGCCCCTAATGAAAAACTGTTTTTT	CASRTDMAPNEKLFF
TRBV4-1	.	TRBJ2-5	few	TGCGCCAGCAGCCACGTGGGTCGGGCACCCCAAGAGACCCAGTACTTC	CASSHVGRAPQETQYF
TRBV6-2/TRBV6-3	TRBD2	TRBJ2-5	.	TGTGCCAGCAGACCCGACGGGACTAGCGTACACTACCAAGAGACCCAGTACTTC	CASRPDGTSVHYQETQYF
TRBV6-6	.	TRBJ2-5	.	TGTGCCAGCAGCAAAAGGGGAGGCTGGACGGGAGAGACCCAGTACTTC	CASSKRGGWTGETQYF
TRBV7-8	TRBD1	TRBJ1-1	few	TGTGCCAGCAGCCGCCGTATCGGGACAGGGGGCTATGAGAACACTGAAGCTTTCTTT	CASSRRIGTGGYENTEAFF
TRBV12-3/TRBV12-4	.	TRBJ1-2	.	TGTGCCAGCACCCTCGGGGGGGGGCTTTCCTATGGCTACACCTTC	CASTLGGGLSYGYTF
TRBV7-2	TRBD1	TRBJ1-5	many	TGTGCCAGCAGCTTTTCAGGGGGTAGCAATCAGCCCCAGCATTTT	CASSFSGGSNQPQHF
TRBV5-4	.	TRBJ1-2	.	TGTGCCAGCAGCTCACCCGGCCGGCCCTATGGCTACACCTTC	CASSSPGRPYGYTF
TRBV5-1	TRBD2	TRBJ2-2	.	TGCGCCAGCAGCCTCCTGGGACTAGCGAGCACCGGGGAGCTGTTTTTT	CASSLLGLASTGELFF
TRBV7-9	.	TRBJ1-2	.	TGTGCCAGCAGCTTGCATTATGGCTACACCTTC	CASSLHYGYTF
TRBV7-2	.	TRBJ2-1	.	TGTGCCAGCAGCTTAATGGCTAGCGTCGATGAGCAGTTCTTC	CASSLMASVDEQFF
TRBV7-2	TRBD2	TRBJ2-7	many	TGTGCCAGCAGCTTAGTGGGGGGGACCTACGAGCAGTACTTC	CASSLVGGTYEQYF
TRBV10-2	.	TRBJ2-7	.	TGCGCCAGCAGCCAAGGACAACCCCGGATCTACGAGCAGTACTTC	CASSQGQPRIYEQYF
TRBV6-6	TRBD2	TRBJ2-7	.	TGTGCCAGCAGTCCCCGGACTAGCGGGCTACCATCCTACGAGCAGTACTTC	CASSPRTSGLPSYEQYF